This T cell receptor (beta chain) derives from a study of PD-L1 blockade in urothelial cancer (dated by TCRdb to the late 2010s). With respect to the entire study: Therapy was started at some point between 2013 and 2015 for all patients, and atezolizumab 1,200 mg was administered intravenously every 3 weeks. About 85% of the 29 patients were males with bladder-origin urothelial cancer, and 18 of 29 reported a prior smoking history. An ECOG performance status of 0 or 1 was recorded for the patients, and 0 to 3 prior chemotherapy regimens had been received by the patients. Blood samples were analyzed 3 weeks after the start of treatment (second dose) and 6 weeks after the start of treatment. Blood samples gave median yields of about 140,000 T cells and 82,636 unique TCRs, along with a median clonality of around 0.08. The study was an exploratory multi-omic analysis of somatic, immune and clinical correlates of response to PD-L1 blockade with atezolizumab in urothelial cancer. Pretreatment tumor samples, along with matched peripheral blood collected serially before and after atezolizumab treatment, underwent TCR sequencing. Durable clinical benefit meant progression-free survival longer than 6 months, and TCR features were also tested against progression-free and overall survival. Whole exome sequencing and RNA sequencing of pretreatment tumors were performed alongside TCR sequencing in the same patients. Fewer than ten patients achieved durable clinical benefit and approximately 20 did not. Under 30 patients had pretreatment blood TCR-seq, some 25 had at least one posttreatment blood collection, and some 25 had tumor TCR-seq.

Results and caveats for the whole study, not just this receptor: A pretreatment peripheral blood TCR clonality below the median was linked to improved progression-free and overall survival. Patients with durable benefit showed greater expansion of tumor-associated TCR clones in peripheral blood 3 weeks after starting treatment (n of about 20, p = 0.022). Small sample size (n ≈ 30) and many exploratory analyses mean the results are intended to be hypothesis-generating.

Each PCR received spiked-in synthetic TCR analog templates so that absolute template abundance could be estimated from read counts. TCRbeta CDR3 regions were amplified from genomic DNA with bias-controlled V and J gene primers using the immunoSEQ assay. Rearranged TCRbeta segments were sequenced at approximately 20X coverage. Under the source paper's analysis protocol: Clustering was used to correct sequencing errors, and CDR3s were annotated against IMGT so that V, D and J genes could be assigned. Downstream analyses used only productive TCRbeta rearrangements and left out out-of-frame or stop-codon sequences. To compute clonality, Shannon entropy was normalized by the log of the number of unique productive sequences and then subtracted from one. Clones differing between time points or between blood and tumor were identified by Fisher's exact test with Benjamini-Hochberg correction at adjusted p below 0.01. TCRdb retrieved this table from immuneACCESS and kept in-frame rearrangements only. Not all clones are present; in checked studies, unresolved V genes account for under half, and no reason is known for the remainder. That table supplies the V and J calls and clone size; D and trimming were determined from the DNA. The sample table shows more than 75,000 clones, and 85% to 95% are seen once. Jointly, the top ten make up roughly 10% of the sample.

For this clone: Which antigen it targets is not known. No clone much larger than this one lies a single base away; base qualities are absent.

A cohort of around 28 patients with locally advanced or metastatic urothelial carcinoma, treated at Memorial Sloan Kettering on a trial protocol, was included. Peripheral blood mononuclear cells were collected pretreatment and during treatment, with between 1 and 8 total time points obtained per patient. The Qiagen DNeasy Blood extraction kit was used to purify genomic DNA from total PBMCs and from tumor samples. PBMCs were collected pretreatment and during treatment, and were isolated and stored as previously described. The sequences come from PBMCs, collected around atezolizumab (anti-PD-L1) treatment. This sequence originates from a man in his 60s with urothelial cancer.

CDR3 sequence: CASSLRGNSGGHNEQFF. The base sequence is TGTGCCAGCAGCTTAAGGGGGAATAGCGGGGGCCACAATGAGCAGTTCTTC. The chain couples TRBV7-3 to TRBJ2-1; 9 central bases correspond to TRBD2. Relative to germline, V is missing 1 base and J is missing 5 bases, with 9 bases of the junction outside any gene match. According to the germline V gene, CDR1 reads SGHTA and CDR2 reads FQGTGA. Including the terminal cysteine and phenylalanine, the CDR3 comprises 17 residues. The sequence is cut down to CDR3 DNA, 51 bases in frame from base 1.